A selection of T cell receptor beta chains follows, all from one sample in a study of T cells in Graves' hyperthyroidism and ophthalmopathy. Each CDR3 protein is one row after TCRdb ran MiXCR on the multiplex PCR reads. The sample has 300,000 to 450,000 distinct CDR3 sequences; roughly 25% are singletons. The sample was blood. The receptors originated from a man aged 50-60 years with Graves' hyperthyroidism. Both conserved end residues are part of each CDR3. D genes are given only for firm matches. Expanded clones are given a class, and other clones once, few, many or no size at all.

TRBD1	TRBV20-1	17	many	TRBJ1-1	CSAKRAAGGIDKTEAFF	TGCAGTGCTAAAAGAGCGGCAGGGGGAATTGATAAGACTGAAGCTTTCTTT
.	TRBV12-3/TRBV12-4	12	many	TRBJ1-2	CASSLTAGGYTF	TGTGCCAGCAGTTTAACAGCGGGTGGCTACACCTTC
TRBD2	TRBV15	21	.	TRBJ2-1	CATSRDPRTSGRRVPYNEQFF	TGTGCCACCAGCAGAGACCCCCGGACTAGCGGGAGAAGAGTTCCCTACAATGAGCAGTTCTTC
TRBD1	TRBV11-2	16	many	TRBJ2-7	CASSAAGTGGAYEQYF	TGTGCCAGCAGCGCGGCCGGGACAGGGGGGGCCTACGAGCAGTACTTC
TRBD1	TRBV2	17	.	TRBJ2-6	CASRDRDRGYGANVLTF	TGTGCCAGCAGGGACCGGGACAGGGGCTATGGGGCCAACGTCCTGACTTTC
TRBD1	TRBV20-1	15	few	TRBJ2-3	CSASPGQGITDTQYF	TGCAGTGCTAGCCCAGGACAGGGGATCACAGATACGCAGTATTTT
TRBD2	TRBV6-6	16	many	TRBJ2-7	CASSYSIAGASYEQYF	TGTGCCAGCAGTTACTCGATAGCGGGAGCCAGCTACGAGCAGTACTTC
.	TRBV28	15	many	TRBJ2-3	CASSLGDLGTDTQYF	TGTGCCAGCAGTTTAGGGGACCTCGGCACAGATACGCAGTATTTT
.	TRBV28	12	many	TRBJ1-2	CASSRTGGGYTF	TGTGCCAGCAGCAGAACAGGAGGTGGCTACACCTTC
.	TRBV2	14	few	TRBJ1-2	CASSDLDRSYGYTF	TGTGCCAGCAGTGATCTAGACAGGAGCTATGGCTACACCTTC
TRBD2	TRBV2	16	many	TRBJ2-1	CASSEGSGSPAVKQFF	TGTGCCAGCAGTGAGGGTAGCGGGAGTCCAGCGGTTAAGCAGTTCTTC
TRBD1	TRBV20-1	13	many	TRBJ2-7	CSAQMTGGNEQYF	TGCAGTGCCCAAATGACAGGGGGCAACGAGCAGTACTTC
.	TRBV7-9	16	.	TRBJ1-3	CASSSGTRGSGNTIYF	TGTGCCAGCAGCTCGGGGACCAGGGGTTCTGGAAACACCATATATTTT
TRBD2	TRBV5-1	14	.	TRBJ2-7	CASSAGTKGLEQYF	TGCGCCAGCAGCGCCGGGACTAAGGGCCTTGAACAGTACTTC
TRBD1	TRBV2	15	.	TRBJ2-5	CASKTGTGSFATQYF	TGTGCCAGCAAAACCGGGACAGGATCTTTTGCGACCCAGTACTTC
.	TRBV6-1	13	.	TRBJ1-2	CASSQSPSYGYTF	TGTGCCAGCAGTCAAAGTCCGTCCTATGGCTACACCTTC
TRBD2	TRBV10-3	16	.	TRBJ2-1	CAISAPLAGARNEQFF	TGTGCCATCAGTGCCCCCCTAGCGGGAGCCCGCAATGAGCAGTTCTTC
.	TRBV12-3/TRBV12-4	15	few	TRBJ2-1	CASSAFGGASNEQFF	TGTGCCAGCAGTGCATTCGGCGGGGCTAGTAATGAGCAGTTCTTC
TRBD1	TRBV6-9	18	.	TRBJ2-2	CASSYPRGQSGNTGELFF	TGTGCCAGCAGTTACCCTCGGGGACAGTCAGGGAACACCGGGGAGCTGTTTTTT
.	TRBV3-1	13	many	TRBJ1-2	CASSQVGYYGYTF	TGTGCCAGCAGCCAAGTAGGCTACTATGGCTACACCTTC
.	TRBV18	15	few	TRBJ1-4	CASSPPSATNEKLFF	TGTGCCAGCTCACCACCTAGTGCAACTAATGAAAAACTGTTTTTT
.	TRBV3-1	14	.	TRBJ1-1	CASSSRSLNTEAFF	TGTGCCAGCAGCTCCAGGTCTTTGAACACTGAAGCTTTCTTT
.	TRBV7-9	12	.	TRBJ2-1	CASSFVMDEQFF	TGTGCCAGCAGCTTTGTGATGGATGAGCAGTTCTTC
.	TRBV15	15	few	TRBJ2-2	CATSRGGLATGELFF	TGTGCCACCAGCAGAGGGGGCTTGGCCACCGGGGAGCTGTTTTTT
TRBD2	TRBV20-1	13	.	TRBJ2-5	CSADTGTKRAQYF	TGCAGTGCCGATACCGGGACTAAACGGGCCCAGTACTTC
TRBD2	TRBV5-1	19	.	TRBJ2-1	CASSVFPGLAGLSSYEQFF	TGCGCCAGCAGCGTATTCCCGGGACTAGCGGGATTGTCGTCCTACGAGCAGTTCTTC
TRBD2	TRBV5-1	16	once	TRBJ2-2	CASSAPSGYSAGELFF	TGCGCCAGCAGCGCACCTAGCGGCTACTCCGCCGGGGAGCTGTTTTTT
TRBD1	TRBV10-1	15	few	TRBJ2-1	CASSETGTGSDEQFF	TGCGCCAGCAGTGAGACCGGGACAGGGAGCGATGAGCAGTTCTTC
.	TRBV28	14	many	TRBJ2-3	CASSGRDSTDTQYF	TGTGCCAGCAGTGGCAGGGACTCCACAGATACGCAGTATTTT
TRBD2	TRBV2	16	many	TRBJ2-1	CASRPKTSGRNNEQFF	TGTGCCAGCAGGCCTAAGACTAGCGGGAGGAACAATGAGCAGTTCTTC
TRBD2	TRBV11-3	16	few	TRBJ2-3	CASSMGTSGRTDTQYF	TGTGCCAGCAGCATGGGGACTAGCGGGCGCACAGATACGCAGTATTTT
.	TRBV15	13	.	TRBJ2-3	CATSREQGNTQYF	TGTGCCACCAGCAGAGAACAGGGAAATACGCAGTATTTT
.	TRBV5-6	16	.	TRBJ2-7	CASSLDNGAPSYEQYF	TGTGCCAGCAGCTTGGATAACGGGGCCCCTTCCTACGAGCAGTACTTC
TRBD1	TRBV19	16	.	TRBJ1-2	CASSGSGTAYSYGYTF	TGTGCCAGTAGTGGATCCGGGACAGCGTATTCTTATGGCTACACCTTC
.	TRBV7-9	15	.	TRBJ2-2	CASSSGGLYTGELFF	TGTGCCAGCAGCTCCGGTGGGCTGTACACCGGGGAGCTGTTTTTT
.	TRBV10-2	11	.	TRBJ2-1	CASNGQKKQFF	TGCGCCAGCAACGGACAGAAAAAGCAGTTCTTC
.	TRBV7-3	15	few	TRBJ2-5	CASSPGRMSQETQYF	TGTGCCAGCAGCCCAGGACGGATGTCCCAAGAGACCCAGTACTTC
.	TRBV10-2	11	.	TRBJ2-1	CASSEDPVRFF	TGCGCCAGCAGTGAGGACCCGGTGCGGTTCTTC
.	TRBV6-2/TRBV6-3	13	few	TRBJ1-2	CASSFAGVDGYTF	TGTGCCAGCAGTTTTGCTGGGGTAGATGGCTACACCTTC
TRBD1	TRBV20-1	14	few	TRBJ1-2	CSAIELQGAQGYTF	TGCAGTGCCATAGAACTCCAGGGGGCGCAAGGCTACACCTTC
.	TRBV3-1	14	many	TRBJ2-1	CAFSSGSSYNEQFF	TGTGCCTTTAGCAGCGGGTCCTCCTACAATGAGCAGTTCTTC
TRBD1	TRBV7-6	15	many	TRBJ2-2	CASSLGDRGSGELFF	TGTGCCAGCAGCTTGGGGGACAGGGGATCCGGGGAGCTGTTTTTT
.	TRBV20-1	15	.	TRBJ2-1	CSATDGTFSYNEQFF	TGCAGTGCTACGGACGGGACTTTCAGCTACAATGAGCAGTTCTTC
.	TRBV5-1	14	few	TRBJ1-1	CASSLDTQNTEAFF	TGCGCCAGCAGCTTGGACACCCAGAACACTGAAGCTTTCTTT
TRBD2	TRBV20-1	13	.	TRBJ2-1	CSLAGGPNNEQFF	TGCAGTTTAGCGGGAGGGCCCAACAATGAGCAGTTCTTC
.	TRBV11-1	15	many	TRBJ2-2	CASSLTTGNTGELFF	TGTGCCAGCAGCTTAACGACAGGAAACACCGGGGAGCTGTTTTTT
.	TRBV7-2	14	.	TRBJ2-7	CASSYSESTYEQYF	TGTGCCAGCAGTTACTCGGAGTCAACCTACGAGCAGTACTTC
TRBD1	TRBV5-1	14	.	TRBJ2-3	CASSADRVRDTQYF	TGCGCCAGCAGCGCGGACAGGGTACGAGATACGCAGTATTTT
.	TRBV12-3/TRBV12-4	13	many	TRBJ1-1	CASSFNYSPEAFF	TGTGCCAGCAGTTTTAACTACAGCCCTGAAGCTTTCTTT
.	TRBV11-2	13	few	TRBJ2-5	CASTGAEQETQYF	TGTGCCAGCACCGGAGCGGAACAAGAGACCCAGTACTTC
.	TRBV5-1	14	once	TRBJ1-5	CASSLDPGDQPQHF	TGCGCCAGCAGCCTCGACCCGGGCGATCAGCCCCAGCATTTT
.	TRBV2	14	many	TRBJ2-7	CASSLAGGDYEQYF	TGTGCCAGCAGCCTCGCGGGTGGGGACTACGAGCAGTACTTC
TRBD1	TRBV19	15	.	TRBJ1-5	CASSPGQGHYQPQHF	TGTGCCAGTTCGCCGGGACAGGGGCATTACCAGCCCCAGCATTTT